The text below deals with one TCR beta chain. The data belong to a study of Ad26.COV2.S vaccination and SARS-CoV-2 variants. Turning to the study itself: Intramuscularly, Ad26.COV2.S was given either once or twice, 56 days apart.

Assay: immunoSEQ multiplex PCR; the TCRdb copy retains only in-frame clones and omits some. The repertoire holds about 400,000 clones, with about 92% as singletons. Noted treatment: approximately 18 received Ad26.COV2.S at low or high dose, single or two shots; about 5 received placebo; per-sample allocation not given. Sampling happened 63 days after the first vaccine or placebo injection. CDR1 and CDR2 from the germline V gene are KGHSH and LQKENI. There are 13 residues in the CDR3. The V and J ends lost 3 bases and 6 bases, in that order; junction bases with no gene match: 3. The clonotype comes from a person between 18 and 65 years old who received the Ad26.COV2.S COVID-19 vaccine or a placebo. The sequencing here drew on peripheral blood, taken in a trial of Ad26.COV2.S vaccine versus placebo. The chain combines TRBV18 with TRBJ2-3; 7 positions agree with TRBD1. For the CDR3, the DNA is TGTGCCAGCTCACCGGGACAGTCGGATACGCAGTATTTT. Amino acid sequence: CASSPGQSDTQYF.